The following is a T cell receptor (beta chain) sequence with its context. The data belong to a study of blood T cell repertoires in COVID-19. Overall study context: Samples of COVID-19 (acute and convalescent) were obtained from the United States, Italy and Spain. The cDNA or gDNA used as material had been derived from T cells, B-cell-depleted T cells, or PBMCs.

Germline lookup yields CDR1 SGHNT and CDR2 YENEEA. The trim removed 1 base at V and 1 base at J, leaving 8 bases unmatched. This CDR3 spans 20 amino acids. The authors' processing: Counts of nucleated cells, estimated from reference gene primer amplification, were obtained. Clones were read by immunoSEQ multiplex PCR, and TCRdb kept only the in-frame ones, dropping some. D and trimming were read from the DNA, whereas the V and J calls and clone size are those reported in that table. The sample shows approximately 240,000 clones, 85% of them seen only once. This TCR was recovered from a woman aged 60-75 years with active or convalescent COVID-19. Material: peripheral blood. This chain connects TRBV11-3 to TRBJ2-1; 15 bases fit TRBD2. CDR3 loop: CASSLGGLAGGHRSYNEQFF. The DNA for the CDR3 is TGTGCCAGCAGCTTAGGAGGACTAGCGGGAGGGCATAGGTCCTACAATGAGCAGTTCTTC.